These T cell receptor beta chains were read from a single sample in a study of blood T cell repertoires in COVID-19. Some clones are missing from TCRdb's copy, which holds only in-frame ones; the method was immunoSEQ multiplex PCR. The sample consists of a few hundred thousand clones, around 90% of them appearing once. The specimen was peripheral blood. The receptors were gathered from a human donor in a cohort sampled during active COVID-19. The CDR3 runs from the conserved cysteine through the conserved F or W. D genes are given only for firm matches. The size entry is marked missing in some rows and otherwise reads once, few, many or a size class.

clone_size: NA
j_call: TRBJ1-1
d_call: NA
v_call: TRBV13
cdr3_length: 15
cdr3_aa: CASSFPTERGTEAFF
cdr3_nt: TGTGCCAGCAGCTTTCCGACTGAGCGGGGGACTGAAGCTTTCTTT

clone_size: NA
j_call: TRBJ2-1
d_call: TRBD2
v_call: TRBV7-2
cdr3_length: 18
cdr3_aa: CASSLEPLAGGLNNEQFF
cdr3_nt: TGTGCCAGCAGCTTAGAGCCCCTAGCGGGAGGGTTAAACAATGAGCAGTTCTTC

clone_size: NA
j_call: TRBJ1-1
d_call: NA
v_call: TRBV6-5
cdr3_length: 10
cdr3_aa: CASRSTEAFF
cdr3_nt: TGTGCCAGCAGATCTACTGAAGCTTTCTTT

clone_size: NA
j_call: TRBJ2-2
d_call: TRBD2
v_call: TRBV20-1
cdr3_length: 17
cdr3_aa: CSASKTSGALNTGELFF
cdr3_nt: TGCAGTGCTAGTAAGACTAGCGGGGCTCTGAACACCGGGGAGCTGTTTTTT

clone_size: NA
j_call: TRBJ1-6
d_call: TRBD1
v_call: TRBV28
cdr3_length: 14
cdr3_aa: CASSFEGANSPLHF
cdr3_nt: TGTGCCAGCAGTTTCGAGGGGGCCAATTCACCCCTCCACTTT

clone_size: NA
j_call: TRBJ1-2
d_call: NA
v_call: TRBV10-3
cdr3_length: 16
cdr3_aa: CAISESATASNYGYTF
cdr3_nt: TGTGCCATCAGTGAGTCGGCGACAGCCTCTAACTATGGCTACACCTTC

clone_size: NA
j_call: TRBJ2-7
d_call: TRBD2
v_call: TRBV3-1/TRBV3-2
cdr3_length: 16
cdr3_aa: CASSQDLERGYYEQYF
cdr3_nt: TGTGCCAGCAGCCAAGATCTTGAGCGGGGGTACTACGAGCAGTACTTC

clone_size: NA
j_call: TRBJ1-1
d_call: NA
v_call: TRBV7-9
cdr3_length: 15
cdr3_aa: CASSRHRDMNTEAFF
cdr3_nt: TGTGCCAGCAGTCGGCACAGGGACATGAACACTGAAGCTTTCTTT

clone_size: few
j_call: TRBJ1-5
d_call: NA
v_call: TRBV28
cdr3_length: 11
cdr3_aa: CASSGAEPQHF
cdr3_nt: TGTGCCAGCAGCGGCGCGGAGCCCCAGCATTTT

clone_size: NA
j_call: TRBJ1-2
d_call: TRBD1
v_call: TRBV5-4
cdr3_length: 17
cdr3_aa: CASSLVFVEGTGYGYTF
cdr3_nt: TGTGCCAGCAGCTTGGTTTTTGTTGAGGGGACAGGCTATGGCTACACCTTC

clone_size: NA
j_call: TRBJ2-7
d_call: TRBD1
v_call: TRBV19
cdr3_length: 15
cdr3_aa: CASSGWGQVTYEQYF
cdr3_nt: TGTGCCAGTAGTGGCTGGGGACAGGTAACCTACGAGCAGTACTTC

clone_size: NA
j_call: TRBJ2-5
d_call: TRBD1
v_call: TRBV6-1
cdr3_length: 14
cdr3_aa: CASSDRGHGETQYF
cdr3_nt: TGTGCCAGCAGTGACAGGGGGCATGGAGAGACCCAGTACTTC

clone_size: once
j_call: TRBJ2-2
d_call: TRBD2
v_call: TRBV9
cdr3_length: 19
cdr3_aa: CASSTRDAAGAVRGGELFF
cdr3_nt: TGTGCCAGCAGCACCCGCGATGCAGCGGGGGCGGTGAGGGGCGGGGAGCTGTTTTTT

clone_size: NA
j_call: TRBJ2-7
d_call: NA
v_call: TRBV9
cdr3_length: 13
cdr3_aa: CASNVDPDYEQYF
cdr3_nt: TGTGCCAGCAACGTAGATCCAGACTACGAGCAGTACTTC

clone_size: NA
j_call: TRBJ1-3
d_call: NA
v_call: TRBV10-3
cdr3_length: 11
cdr3_aa: CATSTGNTIYF
cdr3_nt: TGTGCCACCTCAACAGGGAACACCATATATTTT

clone_size: NA
j_call: TRBJ1-3
d_call: NA
v_call: TRBV6-5
cdr3_length: 14
cdr3_aa: CASKAAQEGNTIYF
cdr3_nt: TGTGCCAGCAAAGCCGCGCAAGAGGGAAACACCATATATTTT

clone_size: NA
j_call: TRBJ2-7
d_call: NA
v_call: TRBV6-5
cdr3_length: 15
cdr3_aa: CASSTTQDSSYEQYF
cdr3_nt: TGTGCCAGCAGTACTACCCAGGACAGCTCCTACGAGCAGTACTTC

clone_size: NA
j_call: TRBJ2-7
d_call: NA
v_call: TRBV28
cdr3_length: 14
cdr3_aa: CASSYRLGGSEQYF
cdr3_nt: TGTGCCAGCAGTTACCGCCTCGGCGGATCCGAGCAGTACTTC

clone_size: once
j_call: TRBJ1-1
d_call: TRBD1
v_call: TRBV30
cdr3_length: 13
cdr3_aa: CAWNDREDTEAFF
cdr3_nt: TGTGCCTGGAACGACAGGGAGGACACTGAAGCTTTCTTT

clone_size: NA
j_call: TRBJ2-2
d_call: NA
v_call: TRBV28
cdr3_length: 14
cdr3_aa: CASSLTGYTGELFF
cdr3_nt: TGTGCCAGCAGTTTGACCGGGTACACCGGGGAGCTGTTTTTT

clone_size: NA
j_call: TRBJ2-1
d_call: TRBD2
v_call: TRBV9
cdr3_length: 19
cdr3_aa: CASSEGLAGGSPWYNEQFF
cdr3_nt: TGTGCCAGCAGCGAGGGACTAGCGGGAGGTAGCCCCTGGTACAATGAGCAGTTCTTC

clone_size: NA
j_call: TRBJ2-2
d_call: TRBD1
v_call: TRBV5-1
cdr3_length: 16
cdr3_aa: CASSDVNDRGAGELFF
cdr3_nt: TGCGCCAGCAGCGACGTGAACGACAGGGGCGCCGGGGAGCTGTTTTTT

clone_size: NA
j_call: TRBJ1-1
d_call: TRBD1
v_call: TRBV4-2
cdr3_length: 15
cdr3_aa: CASSVQGRTNTEAFF
cdr3_nt: TGTGCCAGCAGCGTACAGGGGAGGACGAACACTGAAGCTTTCTTT

clone_size: NA
j_call: TRBJ1-1
d_call: NA
v_call: TRBV6-5
cdr3_length: 13
cdr3_aa: CASSYPRGTEAFF
cdr3_nt: TGTGCCAGCAGTTACCCTCGGGGAACTGAAGCTTTCTTT

clone_size: NA
j_call: TRBJ2-7
d_call: NA
v_call: TRBV6-1
cdr3_length: 13
cdr3_aa: CASSESGQPPWYF
cdr3_nt: TGTGCCAGCAGTGAAAGTGGACAGCCTCCTTGGTACTTC

clone_size: NA
j_call: TRBJ2-1
d_call: NA
v_call: TRBV3-1/TRBV3-2
cdr3_length: 16
cdr3_aa: CASRPAGGTGGNEQFF
cdr3_nt: TGTGCCAGCAGACCTGCTGGGGGGACCGGGGGCAATGAGCAGTTCTTC

clone_size: NA
j_call: TRBJ1-2
d_call: NA
v_call: TRBV2
cdr3_length: 13
cdr3_aa: CASSRRHNYGYTF
cdr3_nt: TGTGCCAGCAGTCGGCGGCATAACTATGGCTACACCTTC

clone_size: NA
j_call: TRBJ1-6
d_call: TRBD1
v_call: TRBV28
cdr3_length: 14
cdr3_aa: CASSSGTEDSPLHF
cdr3_nt: TGTGCCAGCAGTTCGGGGACAGAGGATTCACCCCTCCACTTT

clone_size: NA
j_call: TRBJ1-1
d_call: NA
v_call: TRBV9
cdr3_length: 15
cdr3_aa: CASSGKKGRNTEAFF
cdr3_nt: TGTGCCAGCAGCGGAAAAAAGGGGCGTAACACTGAAGCTTTCTTT

clone_size: NA
j_call: TRBJ2-7
d_call: TRBD2
v_call: TRBV5-4
cdr3_length: 16
cdr3_aa: CASSLAFRGDSYEQYF
cdr3_nt: TGTGCCAGCAGCTTGGCCTTTCGGGGGGACTCCTACGAGCAGTACTTC

clone_size: NA
j_call: TRBJ1-6
d_call: TRBD1
v_call: TRBV28
cdr3_length: 16
cdr3_aa: CASMAHDRGLTTPLHF
cdr3_nt: TGTGCCAGCATGGCCCACGACAGGGGGCTCACAACACCCCTCCACTTT

clone_size: NA
j_call: TRBJ2-5
d_call: NA
v_call: TRBV19
cdr3_length: 15
cdr3_aa: CASNLRGGGLETQYF
cdr3_nt: TGTGCCAGTAATTTAAGGGGAGGGGGGCTTGAGACCCAGTACTTC

clone_size: NA
j_call: TRBJ1-6
d_call: NA
v_call: TRBV5-6
cdr3_length: 17
cdr3_aa: CASSFTGRSSYNSPLHF
cdr3_nt: TGTGCCAGCAGCTTTACAGGGCGAAGCTCCTATAATTCACCCCTCCACTTT

clone_size: NA
j_call: TRBJ1-2
d_call: TRBD1
v_call: TRBV29-1
cdr3_length: 13
cdr3_aa: CSVERGQLLGYTF
cdr3_nt: TGCAGCGTTGAGCGGGGACAGCTTCTGGGCTACACCTTC

clone_size: once
j_call: TRBJ1-1
d_call: TRBD1
v_call: TRBV6-2/TRBV6-3
cdr3_length: 14
cdr3_aa: CASSSTGNVAEAFF
cdr3_nt: TGTGCCAGCAGCTCGACAGGGAATGTCGCTGAAGCTTTCTTT

clone_size: NA
j_call: TRBJ2-5
d_call: TRBD2
v_call: TRBV11-2
cdr3_length: 16
cdr3_aa: CASSPSGGGAQETQYF
cdr3_nt: TGTGCCAGCAGCCCCTCTGGCGGGGGAGCTCAAGAGACCCAGTACTTC

clone_size: NA
j_call: TRBJ2-7
d_call: NA
v_call: TRBV28
cdr3_length: 13
cdr3_aa: CASSLFGGYEQYF
cdr3_nt: TGTGCCAGCAGTTTATTTGGCGGATACGAGCAGTACTTC

clone_size: once
j_call: TRBJ2-2
d_call: NA
v_call: TRBV24-1
cdr3_length: 16
cdr3_aa: CATSDFGGQNTGELFF
cdr3_nt: TGTGCCACCAGTGATTTCGGGGGGCAGAACACCGGGGAGCTGTTTTTT

clone_size: NA
j_call: TRBJ2-7
d_call: NA
v_call: TRBV7-9
cdr3_length: 14
cdr3_aa: CASSTVWPDYEQYF
cdr3_nt: TGTGCCAGCAGTACCGTCTGGCCAGACTACGAGCAGTACTTC

clone_size: few
j_call: TRBJ1-3
d_call: NA
v_call: TRBV19
cdr3_length: 14
cdr3_aa: CASSIGESGNTIYF
cdr3_nt: TGTGCCAGTAGTATCGGGGAGTCTGGAAACACCATATATTTT

clone_size: NA
j_call: TRBJ2-7
d_call: NA
v_call: TRBV9
cdr3_length: 16
cdr3_aa: CASSSGLRAGSYEQYF
cdr3_nt: TGTGCCAGCAGCTCAGGGCTCAGGGCTGGATCCTACGAGCAGTACTTC

clone_size: few
j_call: TRBJ2-4
d_call: TRBD2
v_call: TRBV4-3
cdr3_length: 19
cdr3_aa: CASSRVQLAGGVAKNIQYF
cdr3_nt: TGCGCCAGCAGCCGAGTTCAGCTAGCGGGGGGGGTAGCCAAAAACATTCAGTACTTC

clone_size: NA
j_call: TRBJ1-2
d_call: NA
v_call: TRBV3-1/TRBV3-2
cdr3_length: 17
cdr3_aa: CASSQDSGVSGLYGYTF
cdr3_nt: TGTGCCAGCAGCCAAGATTCCGGAGTATCAGGGCTCTATGGCTACACCTTC

clone_size: few
j_call: TRBJ2-7
d_call: NA
v_call: TRBV20-1
cdr3_length: 14
cdr3_aa: CSASIGGVAWEQYF
cdr3_nt: TGCAGTGCTAGTATAGGGGGGGTTGCTTGGGAGCAGTACTTC

clone_size: once
j_call: TRBJ2-7
d_call: TRBD2
v_call: TRBV5-1
cdr3_length: 15
cdr3_aa: CASSSQTSGANEQYF
cdr3_nt: TGCGCCAGCAGCTCCCAGACTAGCGGGGCTAACGAGCAGTACTTC

clone_size: NA
j_call: TRBJ2-3
d_call: NA
v_call: TRBV6-2/TRBV6-3
cdr3_length: 15
cdr3_aa: CASSYSSQAPDTQYF
cdr3_nt: TGTGCCAGCAGTTACTCGTCACAGGCCCCAGATACGCAGTATTTT

clone_size: NA
j_call: TRBJ2-7
d_call: TRBD1
v_call: TRBV19
cdr3_length: 13
cdr3_aa: CASRSDRTYEQYF
cdr3_nt: TGTGCCAGTAGATCGGACAGGACCTACGAGCAGTACTTC

clone_size: NA
j_call: TRBJ1-5
d_call: NA
v_call: TRBV7-2
cdr3_length: 14
cdr3_aa: CASSHDGGNQPQHF
cdr3_nt: TGTGCCAGCAGCCACGACGGAGGCAATCAGCCCCAGCATTTT

clone_size: NA
j_call: TRBJ2-7
d_call: TRBD2
v_call: TRBV7-9
cdr3_length: 19
cdr3_aa: CASSLGRVAGRAYGYEQYF
cdr3_nt: TGTGCCAGCAGCTTAGGTAGGGTAGCGGGCAGGGCATATGGATACGAGCAGTACTTC

clone_size: NA
j_call: TRBJ2-7
d_call: TRBD2
v_call: TRBV4-1
cdr3_length: 16
cdr3_aa: CASSQGTSGRDYEQYF
cdr3_nt: TGCGCCAGCAGCCAGGGAACTAGCGGGAGAGATTACGAGCAGTACTTC

clone_size: NA
j_call: TRBJ1-2
d_call: TRBD1
v_call: TRBV5-4
cdr3_length: 14
cdr3_aa: CASFRQGSLYGYTF
cdr3_nt: TGTGCCAGCTTCCGACAGGGGTCCCTCTATGGCTACACCTTC

clone_size: NA
j_call: TRBJ1-2
d_call: TRBD1
v_call: TRBV28
cdr3_length: 15
cdr3_aa: CASSYSDRRNYGYTF
cdr3_nt: TGTGCCAGCAGTTATTCGGACAGGCGAAACTATGGCTACACCTTC

clone_size: NA
j_call: TRBJ2-7
d_call: NA
v_call: TRBV6-5
cdr3_length: 13
cdr3_aa: CASRTEKVYEQYF
cdr3_nt: TGTGCCAGCAGAACCGAGAAAGTCTACGAGCAGTACTTC

clone_size: NA
j_call: TRBJ1-2
d_call: TRBD1
v_call: TRBV5-6
cdr3_length: 12
cdr3_aa: CASSLLIQGDTF
cdr3_nt: TGTGCCAGCAGCTTGCTCATACAGGGGGACACCTTC